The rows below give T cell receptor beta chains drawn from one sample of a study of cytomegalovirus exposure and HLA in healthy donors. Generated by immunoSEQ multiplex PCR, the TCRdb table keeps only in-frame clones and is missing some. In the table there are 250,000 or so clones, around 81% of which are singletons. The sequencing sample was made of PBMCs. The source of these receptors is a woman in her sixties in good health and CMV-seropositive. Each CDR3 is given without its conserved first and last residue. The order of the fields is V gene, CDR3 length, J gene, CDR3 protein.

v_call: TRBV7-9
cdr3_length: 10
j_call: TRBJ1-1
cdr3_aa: SSSFQEQGAF

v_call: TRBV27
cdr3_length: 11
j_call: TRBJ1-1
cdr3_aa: ASSFNGEGKAF

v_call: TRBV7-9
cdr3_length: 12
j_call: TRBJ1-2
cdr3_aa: ASSQTEGFYGYT

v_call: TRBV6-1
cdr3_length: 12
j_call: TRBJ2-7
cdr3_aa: ASSQTTVAYEQY

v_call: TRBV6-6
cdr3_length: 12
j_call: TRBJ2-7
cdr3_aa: ASREGLAGPGQY

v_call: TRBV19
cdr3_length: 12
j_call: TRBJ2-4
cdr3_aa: ASRTTGGNSIQY

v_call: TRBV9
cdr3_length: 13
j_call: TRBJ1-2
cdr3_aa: ASSVEEGAAYGYT

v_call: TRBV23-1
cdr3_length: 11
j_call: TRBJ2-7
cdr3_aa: ASSQLFPYEQY

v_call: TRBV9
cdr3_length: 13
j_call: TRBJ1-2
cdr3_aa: ASSVATIPDYGYT

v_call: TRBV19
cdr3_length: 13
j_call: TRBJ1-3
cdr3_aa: ASTESGHSGNTIY

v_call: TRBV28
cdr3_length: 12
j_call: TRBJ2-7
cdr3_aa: ASSLGLAAYEQY

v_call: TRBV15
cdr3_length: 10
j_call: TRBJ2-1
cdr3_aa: ATSSNSNEQF

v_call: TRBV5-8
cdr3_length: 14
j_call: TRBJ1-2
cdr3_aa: ASSPAGQAGVYGYT

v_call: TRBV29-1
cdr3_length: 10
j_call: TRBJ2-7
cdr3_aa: SARQGYNEQY

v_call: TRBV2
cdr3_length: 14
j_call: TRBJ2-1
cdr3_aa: ASSERGLLTYNEQF

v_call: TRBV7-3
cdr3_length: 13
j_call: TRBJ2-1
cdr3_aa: ASSQLASGYNEQF

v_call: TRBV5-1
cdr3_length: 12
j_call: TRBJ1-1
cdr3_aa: ASTNRGLDTEAF

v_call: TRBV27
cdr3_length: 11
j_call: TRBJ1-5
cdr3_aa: ASSPNRVQPQH

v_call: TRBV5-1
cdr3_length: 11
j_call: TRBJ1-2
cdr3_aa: ASSPRRDYGYT